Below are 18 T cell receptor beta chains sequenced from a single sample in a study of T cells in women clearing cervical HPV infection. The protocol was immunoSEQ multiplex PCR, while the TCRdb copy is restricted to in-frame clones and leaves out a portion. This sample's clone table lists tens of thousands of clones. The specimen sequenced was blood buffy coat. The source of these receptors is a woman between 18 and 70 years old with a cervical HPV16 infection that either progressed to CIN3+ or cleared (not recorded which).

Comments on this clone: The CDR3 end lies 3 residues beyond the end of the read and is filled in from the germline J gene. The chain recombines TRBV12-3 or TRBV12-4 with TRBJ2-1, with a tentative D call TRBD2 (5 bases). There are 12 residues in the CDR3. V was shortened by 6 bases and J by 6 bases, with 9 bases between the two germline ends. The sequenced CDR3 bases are TGTGCCAGCAGCCGGGCGGGCAATGAG. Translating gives CASSRAGNE. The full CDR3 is CASSRAGNEQFF.

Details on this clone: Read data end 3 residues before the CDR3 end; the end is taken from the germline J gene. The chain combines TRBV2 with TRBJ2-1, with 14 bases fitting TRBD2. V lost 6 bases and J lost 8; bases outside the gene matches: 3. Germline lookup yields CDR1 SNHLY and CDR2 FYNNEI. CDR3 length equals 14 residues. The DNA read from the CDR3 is TGTGCCAGCAGGGGGACTAGCGGGGGCTATGAG. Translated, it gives CASRGTSGGYE. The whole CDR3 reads CASRGTSGGYEQFF. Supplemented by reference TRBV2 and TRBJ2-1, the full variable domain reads EPEVTQTPSHQVTQMGQEVILRCVPISNHLYFYWYRQILGQKVEFLVSFYNNEISEKSEIFDDQFSVERPDGSNFTLKIRSTKLEDSAMYFCASRGTSGGYEQFFGPGTRLTVL.

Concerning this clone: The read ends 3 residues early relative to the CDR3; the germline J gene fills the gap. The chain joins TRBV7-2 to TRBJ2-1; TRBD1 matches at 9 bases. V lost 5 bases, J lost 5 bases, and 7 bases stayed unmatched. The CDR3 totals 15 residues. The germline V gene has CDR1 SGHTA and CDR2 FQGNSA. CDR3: CASSPGTGSHNEQFF. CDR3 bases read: TGTGCCAGCAGCCCCGGGACAGGGAGCCACAATGAG.

CDR3 bases read: TGCGCCAGCAGCACGGAGGGACAGGGGTATGGGGAGACC. Its protein is CASSTEGQGYGET. The full CDR3 is CASSTEGQGYGETQYF. The rearrangement uses TRBV5-1 and TRBJ2-5, with 10 nucleotides matching TRBD1. The CDR3 is cut off 3 residues early in the read; its end comes from the germline J gene. The CDR3 spans 16 residues. Germline V CDR1 and CDR2: SGHRS, YFSETQ. The junction had 11 bases not matched to a gene; V was cut back by 4 bases and J by 5 bases.

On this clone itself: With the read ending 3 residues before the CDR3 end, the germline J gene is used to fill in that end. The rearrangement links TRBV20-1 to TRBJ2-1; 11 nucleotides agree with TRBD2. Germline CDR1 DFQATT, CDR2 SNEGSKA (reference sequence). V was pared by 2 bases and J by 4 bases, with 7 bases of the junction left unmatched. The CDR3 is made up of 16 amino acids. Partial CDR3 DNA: TGCAGTGCTAGACCCCCTAGCGGGGGGCGATACAATGAG. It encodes CSARPPSGGRYNE. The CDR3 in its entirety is CSARPPSGGRYNEQFF.

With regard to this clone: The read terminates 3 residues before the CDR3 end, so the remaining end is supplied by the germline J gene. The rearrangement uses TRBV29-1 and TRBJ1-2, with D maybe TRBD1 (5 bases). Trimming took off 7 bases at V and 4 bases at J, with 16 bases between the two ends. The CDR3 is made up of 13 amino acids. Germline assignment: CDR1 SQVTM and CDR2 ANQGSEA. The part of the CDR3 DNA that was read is TGCAGCGCACAGGAGAGATCCGTCTATGGC. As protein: CSAQERSVYG. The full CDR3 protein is CSAQERSVYGYTF.

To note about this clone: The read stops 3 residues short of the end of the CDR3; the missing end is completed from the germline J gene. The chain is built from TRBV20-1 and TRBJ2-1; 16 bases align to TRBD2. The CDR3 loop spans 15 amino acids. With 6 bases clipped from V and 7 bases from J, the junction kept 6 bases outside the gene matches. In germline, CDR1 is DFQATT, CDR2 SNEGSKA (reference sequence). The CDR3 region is CSAEGLAGGKNEQFF. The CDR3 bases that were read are TGCAGTGCGGAGGGACTAGCGGGGGGGAAGAATGAG.

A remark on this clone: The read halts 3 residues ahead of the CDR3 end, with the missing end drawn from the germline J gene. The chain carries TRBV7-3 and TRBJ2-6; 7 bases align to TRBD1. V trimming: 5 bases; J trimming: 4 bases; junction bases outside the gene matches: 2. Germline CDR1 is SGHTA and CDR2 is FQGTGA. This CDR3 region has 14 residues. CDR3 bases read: TGTGCCAGCAGCGACAGGGCCGGGGCCAACGTC. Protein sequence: CASSDRAGANV. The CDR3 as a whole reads CASSDRAGANVLTF.

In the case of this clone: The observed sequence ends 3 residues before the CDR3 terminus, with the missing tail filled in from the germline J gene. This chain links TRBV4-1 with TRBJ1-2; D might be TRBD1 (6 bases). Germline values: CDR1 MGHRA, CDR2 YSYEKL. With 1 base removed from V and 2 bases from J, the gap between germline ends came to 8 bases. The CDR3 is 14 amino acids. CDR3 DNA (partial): TGCGCCAGCAGCCAAGTAGGGGGAAACTATGGC. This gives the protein CASSQVGGNYG. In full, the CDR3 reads CASSQVGGNYGYTF.

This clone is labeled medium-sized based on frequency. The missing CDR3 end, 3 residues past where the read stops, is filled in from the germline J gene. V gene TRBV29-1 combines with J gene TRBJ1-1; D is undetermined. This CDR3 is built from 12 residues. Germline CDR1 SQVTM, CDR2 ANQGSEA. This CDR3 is CSVEEPRGSAFF. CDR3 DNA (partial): TGCAGCGTTGAAGAACCTCGCGGGTCG.

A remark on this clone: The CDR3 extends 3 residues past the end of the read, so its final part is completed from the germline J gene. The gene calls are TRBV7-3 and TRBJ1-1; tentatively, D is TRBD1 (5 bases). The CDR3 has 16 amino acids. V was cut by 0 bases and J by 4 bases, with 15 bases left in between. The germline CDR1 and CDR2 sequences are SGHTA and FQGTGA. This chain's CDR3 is CASSLTGQGEGTEAFF. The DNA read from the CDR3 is TGTGCCAGCAGCTTAACAGGGCAGGGCGAGGGCACTGAA.

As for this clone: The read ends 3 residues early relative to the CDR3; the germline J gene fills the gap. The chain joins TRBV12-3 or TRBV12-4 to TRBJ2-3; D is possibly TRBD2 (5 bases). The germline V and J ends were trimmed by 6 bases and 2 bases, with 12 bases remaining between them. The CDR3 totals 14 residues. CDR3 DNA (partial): TGTGCCAGCAGCCCTTACGGGGACACAGATACG. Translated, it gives CASSPYGDTDT. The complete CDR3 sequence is CASSPYGDTDTQYF.

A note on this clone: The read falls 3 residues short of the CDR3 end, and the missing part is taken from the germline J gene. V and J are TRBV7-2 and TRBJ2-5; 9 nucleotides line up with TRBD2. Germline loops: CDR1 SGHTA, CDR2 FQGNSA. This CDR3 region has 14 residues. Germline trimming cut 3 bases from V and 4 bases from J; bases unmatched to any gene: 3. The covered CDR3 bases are TGTGCCAGCAGCTTGCGGGGGGGGTTAGAGACC. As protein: CASSLRGGLET. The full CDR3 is CASSLRGGLETQYF.

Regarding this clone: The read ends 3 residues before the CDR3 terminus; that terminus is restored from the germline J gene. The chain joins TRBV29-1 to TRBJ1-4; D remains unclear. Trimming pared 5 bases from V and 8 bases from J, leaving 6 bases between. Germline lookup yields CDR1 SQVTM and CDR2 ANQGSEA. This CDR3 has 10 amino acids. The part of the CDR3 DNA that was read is TGCAGCGTTAGCGAGGAAAAA. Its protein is CSVSEEK. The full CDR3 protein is CSVSEEKLFF.

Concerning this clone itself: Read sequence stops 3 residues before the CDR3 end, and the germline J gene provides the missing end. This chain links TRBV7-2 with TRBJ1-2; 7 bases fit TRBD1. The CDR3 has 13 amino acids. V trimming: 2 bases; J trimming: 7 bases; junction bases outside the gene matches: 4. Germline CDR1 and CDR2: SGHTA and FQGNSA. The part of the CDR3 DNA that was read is TGTGCCAGCAGCTTAAGACAGGGTGCTGGC. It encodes CASSLRQGAG. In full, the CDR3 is CASSLRQGAGYTF.

CDR3 DNA, as far as it was read: TGTGCCAGTAGCCCAGGCAGGTCCGCCTATGGC. This codes for CASSPGRSAYG. The whole CDR3 sequence reads CASSPGRSAYGYTF. The chain joins TRBV19 to TRBJ1-2; D uncertain. The CDR3 end falls 3 residues outside the read, so it is completed with the germline J gene. V lost 6 bases to trimming and J lost 4 bases, with 15 bases between them. This CDR3 contains 14 residues. Germline assignment: CDR1 LNHDA and CDR2 SQIVND (reference sequence).

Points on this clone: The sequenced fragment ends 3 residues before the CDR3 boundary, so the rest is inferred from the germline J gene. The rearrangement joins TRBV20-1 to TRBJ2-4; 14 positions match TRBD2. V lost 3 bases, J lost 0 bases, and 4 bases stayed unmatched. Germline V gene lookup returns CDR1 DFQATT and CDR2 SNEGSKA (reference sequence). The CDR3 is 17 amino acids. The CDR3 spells CSARGLAGVLAKNIQYF. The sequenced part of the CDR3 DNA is TGCAGTGCTAGGGGACTAGCGGGGGTGCTAGCCAAAAACATT.

CDR3 region: CASSWDRVNTEAFF. The CDR3 bases that were read are TGTGCCAGCAGCTGGGACAGAGTAAACACTGAA. The chain joins TRBV7-8 to TRBJ1-1, with 7 nucleotides matching TRBD1. Read sequence stops 3 residues before the CDR3 end, and the germline J gene provides the missing end. Germline trimming cut 4 bases from V and 2 bases from J; bases unmatched to any gene: 4. Germline CDR1 SGHVS, CDR2 FQNEAQ. The CDR3 has 14 amino acids.